The 3 T cell receptor beta chains in this list originate from one sample, sequenced in a study of blood T cell repertoires in COVID-19. This table comes from immunoSEQ multiplex PCR, and its TCRdb copy is limited to in-frame clones, with some not included. Of fewer than 110,000 clones in the sample, roughly 88% were seen once. Sequences were obtained from peripheral blood. Receptors were obtained from a human donor in a cohort sampled during active COVID-19.

The chain links TRBV28 to TRBJ1-1; D perhaps matches TRBD1 (5 bases). V was clipped by 9 bases and J by 8 bases, with 10 bases between them. This CDR3 region has 10 residues. The germline gives CDR1 MDHEN, CDR2 SYDVKM. In nucleotides, the CDR3 is TGTGCCAGTGCCTACAGGGAAGCTTTCTTT. It specifies CASAYREAFF.

This chain uses TRBV18 with TRBJ1-2, with 9 bases that match TRBD1. Germline lookup yields CDR1 KGHSH and CDR2 LQKENI. J lost 4 bases, V lost 0 bases, and 9 bases had no gene match. CDR3 size: 17 residues. The CDR3 protein is CASSPPGQGAGFYGYTF. The CDR3 coding sequence is TGTGCCAGCTCACCACCGGGACAGGGAGCGGGTTTCTATGGCTACACCTTC.

The CDR3 spells CASKIVQETQYF. The CDR3 nucleotides are TGTGCCAGCAAAATCGTCCAAGAGACCCAGTACTTC. The chain joins TRBV2 to TRBJ2-5; D gene unclear. This CDR3 contains 12 residues. Trimming left V 7 bases short and J 1 base short, with 7 bases between. Germline assignment: CDR1 SNHLY and CDR2 FYNNEI. Looking up the rest from reference TRBV2 and TRBJ2-5 gives the full variable domain: EPEVTQTPSHQVTQMGQEVILRCVPISNHLYFYWYRQILGQKVEFLVSFYNNEISEKSEIFDDQFSVERPDGSNFTLKIRSTKLEDSAMYFCASKIVQETQYFGPGTRLLVL.